This T cell receptor (beta chain) appears in the sequencing data of a study of blood T cell repertoires in COVID-19. Looking at the study overall: Sample material is recorded as cDNA or gDNA derived from T cells, B-cell-depleted T cells, or PBMCs.

Germline CDR1 reads SGHVS; CDR2 reads FQNEAQ. The V segment lost 4 bases and the J segment 9 bases; nucleotides outside the gene matches: 6. CDR3 size: 15 residues. Using immunoSEQ multiplex PCR, the repertoire was profiled, and TCRdb retains in-frame clones only, with some absent. The sample has 75,000 to 90,000 clones, around 87% seen once. The chain joins TRBV7-8 to TRBJ1-6, with 10 bases fitting TRBD1. Sample: peripheral blood. The TCR was taken from an elderly man with active or convalescent COVID-19. Written as DNA, the CDR3 is TGTGCCAGCAGCTCCACGGGACAGGGGACTTCACCCCTCCACTTT. Amino acids: CASSSTGQGTSPLHF.